This entry lists 3 T cell receptor beta chains sequenced from one sample in a study of early T cells in non-severe SARS-CoV-2 infection. MiXCR, run by TCRdb on the 5' RACE reads, gives a single entry per CDR3 protein. Here the sample spans approximately 73,000 distinct CDR3 sequences, over 10% being singletons. The sample consisted of whole blood. These receptors were obtained from an adult who was a healthcare worker with PCR-confirmed SARS-CoV-2 infection or an uninfected control (not recorded which).

This clonotype came up a few times. The chain couples TRBV7-9 to TRBJ2-1, with D perhaps matching TRBD2 (5 bases). V was pared by 5 bases and J by 3 bases, with 14 bases between. The length of the CDR3 is 15 residues. Germline CDR1 and CDR2: SEHNR and FQNEAQ (reference sequence). The DNA of the CDR3 is TGTGCCAGCAGCATACTGACTACCCACTACAATGAGCAGTTCTTC. Translated, it gives CASSILTTHYNEQFF.

The genes are TRBV11-2 and TRBJ2-7; D remains ambiguous. This CDR3 region has 14 residues. The V gene lost 3 bases and the J gene lost 2 bases, with 11 bases spanning the gap. Germline V gene data show CDR1 as SGHAT and CDR2 as FQNNGV. This CDR3 is CASSLARGPYEQYF. The CDR3 DNA reads TGTGCCAGCAGCTTGGCTCGCGGCCCCTACGAGCAGTACTTC.

This clonotype was counted many times. The rearrangement uses TRBV6-5 and TRBJ1-3; 7 bases are a match to TRBD1. V gave up 8 bases and J gave up 4 bases; unmatched junction bases: 8. This CDR3 has 14 amino acids. The germline CDR1 and CDR2 sequences are MNHEY and SVGAGI. The CDR3 nucleotides are TGTGCCAGCTCCTCAGGGGGGTCCGGAAACACCATATATTTT. This codes for CASSSGGSGNTIYF.